This T cell receptor (beta chain) was obtained from a study of cytomegalovirus exposure and HLA in healthy donors. CDR3 size: 15 residues. V was shortened by 5 bases and J by 3 bases, with 14 bases between the two germline ends. Per germline, CDR1 SGHAT and CDR2 FQNNGV. PCR primers comprised 60 Vbeta and 13 Jbeta primers. The data were produced by immunoSEQ multiplex PCR, yet TCRdb's version contains in-frame clones alone and is incomplete. Of 150,000 to 200,000 clones detected, approximately 80% appear once; the ten largest clones hold roughly 14%. This receptor was identified in a woman in her twenties or thirties in good health and CMV-seropositive. The chain couples TRBV11-2 to TRBJ2-1; D perhaps matches TRBD2 (6 bases). Source material: PBMCs. In DNA form, the CDR3 reads TGTGCCAGCAGCCCCTGGGGCGGGGTCTACAATGAGCAGTTCTTC. It translates to CASSPWGGVYNEQFF. Supplemented by reference TRBV11-2 and TRBJ2-1, the full variable domain reads EAGVAQSPRYKIIEKRQSVAFWCNPISGHATLYWYQQILGQGPKLLIQFQNNGVVDDSQLPKDRFSAERLKGVDSTLKIQPAKLEDSAVYLCASSPWGGVYNEQFFGPGTRLTVL.